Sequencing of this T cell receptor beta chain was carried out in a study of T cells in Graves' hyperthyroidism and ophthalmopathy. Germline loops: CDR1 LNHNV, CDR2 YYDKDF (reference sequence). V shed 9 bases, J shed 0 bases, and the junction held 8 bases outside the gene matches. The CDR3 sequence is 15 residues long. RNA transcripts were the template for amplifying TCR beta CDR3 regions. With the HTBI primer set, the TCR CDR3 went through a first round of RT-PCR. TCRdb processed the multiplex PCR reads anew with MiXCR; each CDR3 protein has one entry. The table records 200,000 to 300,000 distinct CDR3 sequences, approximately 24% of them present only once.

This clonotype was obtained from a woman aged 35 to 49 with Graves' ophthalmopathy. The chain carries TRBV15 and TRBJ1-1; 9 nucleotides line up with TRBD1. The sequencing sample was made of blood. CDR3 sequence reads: CATARDRVMNTEAFF. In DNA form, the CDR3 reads TGTGCCACAGCTAGGGACAGGGTTATGAACACTGAAGCTTTCTTT.